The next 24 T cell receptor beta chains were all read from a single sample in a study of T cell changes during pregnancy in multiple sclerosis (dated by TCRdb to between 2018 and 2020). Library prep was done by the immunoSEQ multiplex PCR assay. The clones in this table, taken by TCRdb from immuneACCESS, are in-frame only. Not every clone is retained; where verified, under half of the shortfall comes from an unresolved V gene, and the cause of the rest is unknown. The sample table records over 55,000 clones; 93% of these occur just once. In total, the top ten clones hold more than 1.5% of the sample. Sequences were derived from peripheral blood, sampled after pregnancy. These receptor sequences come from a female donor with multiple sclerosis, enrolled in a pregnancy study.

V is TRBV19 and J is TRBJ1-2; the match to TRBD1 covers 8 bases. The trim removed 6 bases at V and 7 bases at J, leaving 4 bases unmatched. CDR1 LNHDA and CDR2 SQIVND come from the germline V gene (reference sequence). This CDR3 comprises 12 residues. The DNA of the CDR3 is TGTGCCAGTAGCCAGGGGGCGGGTGGCTACACCTTC. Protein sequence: CASSQGAGGYTF.

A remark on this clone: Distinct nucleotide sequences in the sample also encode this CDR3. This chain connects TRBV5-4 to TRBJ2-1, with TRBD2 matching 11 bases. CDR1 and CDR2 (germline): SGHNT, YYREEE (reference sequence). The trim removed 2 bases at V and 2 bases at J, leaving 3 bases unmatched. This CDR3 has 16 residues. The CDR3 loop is CASSLGLAGTYNEQFF. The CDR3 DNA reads TGTGCCAGCAGCTTAGGACTAGCGGGCACCTACAATGAGCAGTTCTTC.

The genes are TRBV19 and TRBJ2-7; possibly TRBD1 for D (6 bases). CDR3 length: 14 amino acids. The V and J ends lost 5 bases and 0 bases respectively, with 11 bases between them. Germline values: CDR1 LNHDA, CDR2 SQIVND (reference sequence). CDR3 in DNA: TGTGCCAGTAGTCGACAGGAGAGCTCCTACGAGCAGTACTTC. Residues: CASSRQESSYEQYF.

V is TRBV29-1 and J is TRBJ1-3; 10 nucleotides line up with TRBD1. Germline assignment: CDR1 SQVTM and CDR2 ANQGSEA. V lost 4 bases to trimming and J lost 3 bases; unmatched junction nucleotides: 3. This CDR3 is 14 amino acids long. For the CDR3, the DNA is TGCAGCGTTGGACAGGGGGCGAGTGGAAACACCATATATTTT. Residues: CSVGQGASGNTIYF.

In nucleotides, the CDR3 is TGTGCCAGCAGCTGGGCAGCGGGGGGCACAGATACGCAGTATTTT. Translated: CASSWAAGGTDTQYF. V is TRBV7-6 and J is TRBJ2-3; the match to TRBD2 covers 8 bases. CDR3 length equals 15 residues. The V and J ends lost 4 bases and 1 base, in that order; junction bases with no gene match: 4. Germline assignment: CDR1 SGHVS and CDR2 FNYEAQ.

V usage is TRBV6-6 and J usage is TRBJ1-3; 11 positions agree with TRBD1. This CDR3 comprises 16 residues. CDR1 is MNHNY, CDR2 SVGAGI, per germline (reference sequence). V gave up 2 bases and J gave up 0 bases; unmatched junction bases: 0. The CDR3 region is CASSYGTGGSGNTIYF. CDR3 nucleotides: TGTGCCAGCAGTTACGGGACAGGGGGCTCTGGAAACACCATATATTTT.

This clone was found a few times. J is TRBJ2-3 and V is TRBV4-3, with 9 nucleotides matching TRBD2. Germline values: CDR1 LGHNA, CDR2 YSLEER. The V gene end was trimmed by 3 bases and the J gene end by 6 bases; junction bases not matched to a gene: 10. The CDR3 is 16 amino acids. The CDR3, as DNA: TGCGCCAGCAGCCAGAGTATGACTAGCGGTCCGGATACGCAGTATTTT. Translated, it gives CASSQSMTSGPDTQYF.

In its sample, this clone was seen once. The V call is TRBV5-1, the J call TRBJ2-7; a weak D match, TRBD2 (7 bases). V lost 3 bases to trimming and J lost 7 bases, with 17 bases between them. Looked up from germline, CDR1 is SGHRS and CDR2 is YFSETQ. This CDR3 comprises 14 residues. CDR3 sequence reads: CASSWGRGSGEQYF. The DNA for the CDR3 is TGCGCCAGCAGCTGGGGGCGGGGGTCAGGAGAGCAGTACTTC.

The CDR3 nucleotides are TGTGCCATCAGTGCCTTGGGAGATGAGCAGTTCTTC. Residues: CAISALGDEQFF. The J gene is TRBJ2-1, the V gene TRBV10-3; weak D call: TRBD2 (5 bases). This CDR3 region has 12 residues. Trimming stripped 4 bases from V and 8 bases from J, with 9 bases between. The germline CDR1 and CDR2 sequences are ENHRY and SYGVKD.

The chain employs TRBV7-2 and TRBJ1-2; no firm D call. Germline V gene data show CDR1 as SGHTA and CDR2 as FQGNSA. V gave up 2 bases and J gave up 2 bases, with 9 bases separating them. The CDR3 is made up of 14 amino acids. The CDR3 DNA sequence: TGTGCCAGCAGCTTATCGACACTCAACTATGGCTACACCTTC. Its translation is CASSLSTLNYGYTF.

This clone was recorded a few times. CDR3 sequence (DNA): TGTGCCAGTAGTATAGATCGGGGACTAGCGGGAGGGCACGGGGAGCTGTTTTTT. Translating it yields CASSIDRGLAGGHGELFF. The chain couples TRBV19 to TRBJ2-2; 16 bases line up with TRBD2. The CDR3 extends over 18 amino acids. Germline CDR1 reads LNHDA; CDR2 reads SQIVND (reference sequence). With 0 bases clipped from V and 7 bases from J, the junction kept 5 bases outside the gene matches.

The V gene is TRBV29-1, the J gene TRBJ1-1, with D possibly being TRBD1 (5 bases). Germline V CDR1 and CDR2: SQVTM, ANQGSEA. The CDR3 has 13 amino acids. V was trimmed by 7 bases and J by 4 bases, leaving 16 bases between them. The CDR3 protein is CSAIVGEGTEAFF. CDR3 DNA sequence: TGCAGCGCCATAGTGGGGGAGGGCACTGAAGCTTTCTTT.

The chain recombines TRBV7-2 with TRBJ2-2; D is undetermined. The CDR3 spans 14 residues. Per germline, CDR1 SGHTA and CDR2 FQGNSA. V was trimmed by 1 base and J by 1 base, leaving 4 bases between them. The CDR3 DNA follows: TGTGCCAGCAGCTTAGTACTGAACACCGGGGAGCTGTTTTTT. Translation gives CASSLVLNTGELFF.

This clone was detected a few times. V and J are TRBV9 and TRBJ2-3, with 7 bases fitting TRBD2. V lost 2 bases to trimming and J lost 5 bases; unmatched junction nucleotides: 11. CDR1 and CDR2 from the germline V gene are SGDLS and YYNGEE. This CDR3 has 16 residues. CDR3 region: CASSVLAREIRDTQYF. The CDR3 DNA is TGTGCCAGCAGCGTGCTCGCGCGGGAGATTAGAGATACGCAGTATTTT.

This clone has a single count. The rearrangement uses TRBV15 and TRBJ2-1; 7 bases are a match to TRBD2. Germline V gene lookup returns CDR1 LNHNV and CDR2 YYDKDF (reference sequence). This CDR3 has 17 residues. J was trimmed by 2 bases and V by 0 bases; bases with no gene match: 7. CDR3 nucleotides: TGTGCCACCAGCAGAGAGTTCGGGGGGAATACCTACAATGAGCAGTTCTTC. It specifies CATSREFGGNTYNEQFF.

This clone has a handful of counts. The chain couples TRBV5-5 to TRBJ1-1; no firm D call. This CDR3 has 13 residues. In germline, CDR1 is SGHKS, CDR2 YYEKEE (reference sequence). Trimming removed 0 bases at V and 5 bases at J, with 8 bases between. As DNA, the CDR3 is TGTGCCAGCAGCTTGGTCTCGGGGACTGAAGCTTTCTTT. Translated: CASSLVSGTEAFF.

CDR3 sequence reads: CASSQGSGAGTQYF. For the CDR3, the DNA is TGTGCCAGCAGCCAAGGGAGCGGAGCGGGGACCCAGTACTTC. The V call is TRBV14, the J call TRBJ2-5; D might be TRBD2 (6 bases). The CDR3 loop spans 14 amino acids. Deletions cut 1 base from V and 7 bases from J, with 13 bases between. Germline lookup yields CDR1 SGHDN and CDR2 FVKESK.

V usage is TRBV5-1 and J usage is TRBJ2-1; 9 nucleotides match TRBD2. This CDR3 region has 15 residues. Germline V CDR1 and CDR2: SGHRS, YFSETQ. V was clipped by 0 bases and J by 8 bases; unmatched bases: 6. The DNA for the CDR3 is TGCGCCAGCAGCTTGGGTAGCGGGAGTATATATGAGCAGTTCTTC. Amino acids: CASSLGSGSIYEQFF.

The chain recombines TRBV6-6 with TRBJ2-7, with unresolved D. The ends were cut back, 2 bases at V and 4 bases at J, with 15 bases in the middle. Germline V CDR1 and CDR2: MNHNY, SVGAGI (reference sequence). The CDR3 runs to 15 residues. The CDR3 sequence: CASSYTWVFGYEQYF. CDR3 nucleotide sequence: TGTGCCAGCAGTTACACCTGGGTATTCGGGTACGAGCAGTACTTC.

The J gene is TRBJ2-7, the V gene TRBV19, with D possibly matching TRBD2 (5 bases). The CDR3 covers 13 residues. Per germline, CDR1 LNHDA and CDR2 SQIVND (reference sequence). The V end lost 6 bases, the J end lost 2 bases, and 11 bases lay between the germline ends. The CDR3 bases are TGTGCCAGTAGCCAATTCGGGGCCTACGAGCAGTACTTC. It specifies CASSQFGAYEQYF. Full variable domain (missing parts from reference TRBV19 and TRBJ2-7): DGGITQSPKYLFRKEGQNVTLSCEQNLNHDAMYWYRQDPGQGLRLIYYSQIVNDFQKGDIAEGYSVSREKKESFPLTVTSAQKNPTAFYLCASSQFGAYEQYFGPGTRLTVT.

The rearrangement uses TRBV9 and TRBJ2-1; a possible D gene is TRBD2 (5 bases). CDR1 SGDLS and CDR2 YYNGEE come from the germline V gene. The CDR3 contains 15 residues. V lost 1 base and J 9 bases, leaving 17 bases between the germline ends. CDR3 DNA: TGTGCCAGCAGCGTATCCCCTAGCCGTGAAGGTGAGCAGTTCTTC. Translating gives CASSVSPSREGEQFF. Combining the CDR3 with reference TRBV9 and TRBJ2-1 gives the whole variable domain DSGVTQTPKHLITATGQRVTLRCSPRSGDLSVYWYQQSLDQGLQFLIQYYNGEERAKGNILERFSAQQFPDLHSELNLSSLELGDSALYFCASSVSPSREGEQFFGPGTRLTVL.

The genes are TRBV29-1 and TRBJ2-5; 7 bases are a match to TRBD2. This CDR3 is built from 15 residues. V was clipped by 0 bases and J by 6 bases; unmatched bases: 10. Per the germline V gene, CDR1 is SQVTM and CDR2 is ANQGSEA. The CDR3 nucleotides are TGCAGCGTTGAAGAGGGGGGGAGAGGTGTGAAGACCCAGTACTTC. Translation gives CSVEEGGRGVKTQYF.

The CDR3 region is CASSLGPGQGDGYTF. For the CDR3, the DNA is TGTGCCAGCAGCTTAGGGCCTGGGCAGGGCGATGGCTACACCTTC. The chain employs TRBV5-5 and TRBJ1-2; D may be TRBD1 (5 bases). The V end was cut by 2 bases, the J end by 6 bases, with 17 bases between. The CDR3 spans 15 residues. Germline CDR1 reads SGHKS; CDR2 reads YYEKEE (reference sequence).

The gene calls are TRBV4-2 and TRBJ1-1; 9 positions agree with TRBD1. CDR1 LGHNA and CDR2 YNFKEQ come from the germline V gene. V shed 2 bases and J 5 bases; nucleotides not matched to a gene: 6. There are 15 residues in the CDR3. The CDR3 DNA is TGTGCCAGCAGCCAAATACAGGGGGCAGGGACTGAAGCTTTCTTT. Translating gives CASSQIQGAGTEAFF.